This T cell receptor beta chain derives from a study of OX40 agonist ivuxolimab in advanced cancers. Trimming shortened V by 5 bases and J by 1 base, and 14 bases separated the two germline ends. Germline CDR1 is KGHSH and CDR2 is LQKENI. This CDR3 is built from 15 residues. Profiling relied on immunoSEQ multiplex PCR, and the TCRdb table lists in-frame clones only, not all of them. The data contain tens of thousands of clones, 89% of them singletons. This sequence originates from an adult with an advanced solid tumor such as melanoma, head and neck, liver or kidney cancer. Material: CD4+ or CD8+ T cells sorted from blood, obtained in a trial of the OX40 agonist ivuxolimab. The genes are TRBV18 and TRBJ1-1; D possibly corresponds to TRBD1 (6 bases). In DNA form, the CDR3 reads TGTGCCAGCTCATTTCTCCAGGGGAAGAACACTGAAGCTTTCTTT. Amino acids: CASSFLQGKNTEAFF.